A single TCR beta chain is shown here with its context. TCR beta CDR3 regions were amplified from RNA transcripts. The study used the HTBI primer set for a first-round RT-PCR of the TCR CDR3. TCRdb fed the multiplex PCR reads into MiXCR, producing one record per CDR3 protein. The sample holds about 640,000 distinct CDR3 sequences, less than 25% seen once. This specimen comes from a study of T cells in Graves' hyperthyroidism and ophthalmopathy. The sample was blood. The source is a man under 40 with Graves' ophthalmopathy.

DNA for the CDR3: TGTGCCAGCAGTCTCGGGACTCAATACGAGCAGTACTTC. This sequence encodes CASSLGTQYEQYF. This chain uses TRBV27 with TRBJ2-7; tentative D call: TRBD2 (6 bases). This CDR3 has 13 residues. V lost 5 bases to trimming and J lost 4 bases, with 12 bases between them. Germline V gene lookup returns CDR1 MNHEY and CDR2 SMNVEV (reference sequence).